The 18 T cell receptor beta chains in this list originate from one sample, sequenced in a study of early T cells in non-severe SARS-CoV-2 infection. TCRdb reprocessed the 5' RACE reads with MiXCR, giving one entry per CDR3 protein. The sample holds tens of thousands of distinct CDR3 sequences; over 3.5% are singletons and the top ten take approximately 6.3%. Sequencing was performed on whole blood. The receptors originated from an adult who was a healthcare worker with PCR-confirmed SARS-CoV-2 infection or an uninfected control (not recorded which).

This clonotype was counted only a few times. The V call is TRBV29-1, the J call TRBJ1-1; 12 nucleotides match TRBD1. This CDR3 has 13 amino acids. Germline CDR1 SQVTM, CDR2 ANQGSEA. J was trimmed by 4 bases and V by 7 bases; bases with no gene match: 4. For the CDR3, the DNA is TGCAGCGCCGGGACAGGGGGCCTCACTGAAGCTTTCTTT. This translates into CSAGTGGLTEAFF.

This clonotype was detected many times. The V gene is TRBV6-2 or TRBV6-3, the J gene TRBJ2-2; D unresolved. The length of the CDR3 is 15 residues. Per germline, CDR1 MNHEY and CDR2 SVGEGT. The V gene lost 1 base and the J gene lost 2 bases, with 8 bases spanning the gap. This CDR3 reads CASSYLPDNTGELFF. CDR3 DNA sequence: TGTGCCAGCAGTTACTTGCCGGACAACACCGGGGAGCTGTTTTTT.

The chain has TRBV7-3 and TRBJ2-3; possibly TRBD2 for D (6 bases). V was pared by 4 bases and J by 4 bases, with 18 bases between. This CDR3 is 16 amino acids long. Per germline, CDR1 SGHTA and CDR2 FQGTGA. The CDR3 spells CASSYNDRASADTQYF. Here the CDR3 DNA reads TGTGCCAGCAGCTACAACGACAGAGCTAGCGCAGATACGCAGTATTTT.

With respect to this clonotype: At one of its ends the junction is not consistent with the germline gene, which may arise from a read error. The CDR3 protein is CASSQFGNPREQHF. The CDR3 DNA reads TGTGCCAGCAGCCAATTTGGAAACCCTCGCGAGCAGCACTTC. The rearrangement links TRBV14 to TRBJ2-7; D not certain. CDR1 and CDR2 (germline): SGHDN, FVKESK. CDR3 length: 14 residues. Full variable domain (rest looked up from reference TRBV14 and TRBJ2-7): EAGVTQFPSHSVIEKGQTVTLRCDPISGHDNLYWYRRVMGKEIKFLLHFVKESKQDESGMPNNRFLAERTGGTYSTLKVQPAELEDSGVYFCASSQFGNPREQHFGPGTRLTVT.

This clonotype was detected ten times or more. The chain joins TRBV5-1 to TRBJ2-1; D is ambiguous. From germline, CDR1 is SGHRS and CDR2 YFSETQ. The CDR3 runs 13 residues. V lost 2 bases to trimming and J lost 5 bases, with 8 bases between them. CDR3 coding DNA: TGCGCCAGCAGCTTCCTCCTGGACAATGAGCAGTTCTTC. Amino acid sequence: CASSFLLDNEQFF.

V gene TRBV29-1 combines with J gene TRBJ2-1; 11 bases fit TRBD2. Germline CDR1 is SQVTM and CDR2 is ANQGSEA. V lost 4 bases and J lost 7; bases outside the gene matches: 9. The CDR3 totals 15 residues. The CDR3: CSVGPRLAGRNEQFF. The CDR3 DNA follows: TGCAGCGTTGGCCCGCGACTAGCGGGAAGGAATGAGCAGTTCTTC.

The chain is built from TRBV7-2 and TRBJ1-2; D uncertain. Germline CDR1 SGHTA, CDR2 FQGNSA. This CDR3 region has 16 residues. Deletions cut 1 base from V and 6 bases from J, with 18 bases between. The CDR3 DNA follows: TGTGCCAGCAGCTTAGGAAGCTTCGGTTCCGCGAATGGCTACACCTTC. Encoded protein: CASSLGSFGSANGYTF.

This chain links TRBV30 with TRBJ2-5; D not certain. Trimming cost V 0 bases and J 5 bases, with 13 bases left between them. The CDR3 loop spans 14 amino acids. The germline V gene has CDR1 GTSNPN and CDR2 SVGIG (reference sequence). The CDR3 nucleotides are TGTGCCTGGAGTGTACTATCGCCCTTGGAGACCCAGTACTTC. Protein sequence: CAWSVLSPLETQYF.

This clonotype showed up many times. The chain couples TRBV7-9 to TRBJ1-1; perhaps TRBD1 as D (5 bases). The CDR3 length is 15 residues. The germline CDR1 and CDR2 sequences are SEHNR and FQNEAQ (reference sequence). V was shortened by 5 bases and J by 7 bases, with 20 bases between the two germline ends. CDR3 DNA sequence: TGTGCCAGCAGCCCCGACCCGGCAGGGCTGAGTGAAGCTTTCTTT. Translating gives CASSPDPAGLSEAFF.

In this sample, this clonotype turned up many times. The chain has TRBV18 and TRBJ2-2; D is uncertain. The CDR3 loop spans 14 amino acids. The germline V gene has CDR1 KGHSH and CDR2 LQKENI. V lost 3 bases and J lost 0, with 5 bases in between. The CDR3 nucleotides read TGTGCCAGCTCACCTATGGCGAACACCGGGGAGCTGTTTTTT. The encoded protein is CASSPMANTGELFF. The full variable domain, completed using reference TRBV18 and TRBJ2-2, is NAGVMQNPRHLVRRRGQEARLRCSPMKGHSHVYWYRQLPEEGLKFMVYLQKENIIDESGMPKERFSAEFPKEGPSILRIQQVVRGDSAAYFCASSPMANTGELFFGEGSRLTVL.

The rearrangement uses TRBV6-4 and TRBJ1-1; D is perhaps TRBD1 (5 bases). V gave up 2 bases and J gave up 2 bases, with 24 bases separating them. Germline V lookup: CDR1 MRHNA, CDR2 SNTAGT. This CDR3 has 19 residues. CDR3: CASSDPPLGDIEKNTEAFF. CDR3 in DNA: TGTGCCAGCAGTGACCCCCCCCTGGGGGATATCGAGAAAAACACTGAAGCTTTCTTT.

This clonotype was seen a few times. CDR3 in DNA: TGTGCCAGCAGCCAAGGCGGGTACACCGGGGAGCTGTTTTTT. Its protein product is CASSQGGYTGELFF. V usage is TRBV3-1 and J usage is TRBJ2-2; tentatively, D is TRBD2 (5 bases). Germline V gene lookup returns CDR1 LGHDT and CDR2 YNNKEL (reference sequence). The CDR3 consists of 14 residues. Trimming shortened V by 1 base and J by 3 bases, and 6 bases separated the two germline ends.

This rearrangement joins TRBV12-3 or TRBV12-4 to TRBJ2-7; possible D gene TRBD2, 6 bases. Trimming stripped 6 bases from V and 7 bases from J, with 13 bases between. The length of the CDR3 is 12 residues. The CDR3 loop reads CASRPLGGEQYF. The CDR3, as DNA: TGTGCCAGCAGACCGCTCGGGGGTGAGCAGTACTTC.

A few counts support this clonotype. The V and J genes are TRBV7-6 and TRBJ1-6; D unclear. Trimming stripped 3 bases from V and 7 bases from J, with 10 bases between. Germline CDR1 SGHVS, CDR2 FNYEAQ. CDR3 size: 14 residues. The CDR3 region is CASSFGQNNSPLHF. CDR3 nucleotide sequence: TGTGCCAGCAGCTTTGGCCAGAACAATTCACCCCTCCACTTT. Full variable domain (remainder filled in from reference TRBV7-6 and TRBJ1-6): GAGVSQSPRYKVTKRGQDVALRCDPISGHVSLYWYRQALGQGPEFLTYFNYEAQQDKSGLPNDRFSAERPEGSISTLTIQRTEQRDSAMYRCASSFGQNNSPLHFGNGTRLTVT.

Only a few counts were recorded for this clonotype. The CDR3 is CASSHLQGLGTDTQYF. As DNA, the CDR3 is TGCGCCAGCAGCCATCTACAGGGGCTGGGCACAGATACGCAGTATTTT. This sequence joins TRBV4-1 and TRBJ2-3; 7 nucleotides agree with TRBD1. J gave up 1 base and V 3 bases, and 7 bases lay outside the gene matches. This CDR3 comprises 16 residues. Germline V gives CDR1 MGHRA, CDR2 YSYEKL.

The chain couples TRBV4-3 to TRBJ2-3; the match to TRBD2 covers 9 bases. Germline loops: CDR1 LGHNA, CDR2 YSLEER. The CDR3 is made up of 15 amino acids. Trimming removed 1 base from V and 2 bases from J; junction bases left unmatched: 1. CDR3: CASSQGTSVTDTQYF. The CDR3 nucleotides are TGCGCCAGCAGCCAAGGGACTAGCGTCACAGATACGCAGTATTTT.

This clonotype was recorded many times. The chain uses TRBV4-1 and TRBJ1-1; weak D call: TRBD1 (6 bases). There are 13 residues in the CDR3. V lost 6 bases, J lost 4 bases, and 12 bases lay in between. Germline CDR1 and CDR2: MGHRA and YSYEKL. CDR3 amino acids: CASSRGQSTEAFF. In DNA, the CDR3 is TGCGCCAGCAGTCGAGGACAGTCCACTGAAGCTTTCTTT.

This clonotype occurred many times. The J gene is TRBJ2-1, the V gene TRBV5-1, with 7 bases matching TRBD2. J gave up 8 bases and V 3 bases, and 11 bases lay outside the gene matches. CDR3 length equals 15 residues. Germline V gene sequence: CDR1 SGHRS, CDR2 YFSETQ. CDR3 in amino acids: CASSWPERGLDEQFF. The CDR3 DNA is TGCGCCAGCAGCTGGCCAGAGCGGGGTCTCGATGAGCAGTTCTTC.